The T cell receptor (beta chain) under discussion was sequenced for a study of T cells in Graves' hyperthyroidism and ophthalmopathy. Overall study context: Blood was drawn when the patient was first diagnosed and still untreated.

When ophthalmopathy did not progress within 18 months, Graves' hyperthyroidism was considered stable. Newly diagnosed hyperthyroidism, duration under 2 months, in patients aged 18 to 65. With respect to this clonotype: This may come from a read error, since a much larger clone is one base off.

The CDR3 regions of TCR beta were amplified from RNA transcripts. Carried out on the TCR CDR3, a first-round RT-PCR used the HTBI primer set. Each CDR3 protein gets one entry after TCRdb re-called the multiplex PCR reads with MiXCR. The table has some 690,000 distinct CDR3 sequences, roughly 17% seen once. The CDR3 is made up of 12 amino acids. J lost 9 bases, V lost 6 bases, and 3 bases had no gene match. This sequence originates from a man aged 50 or older with Graves' hyperthyroidism. V is TRBV12-3 or TRBV12-4 and J is TRBJ2-4; 9 positions agree with TRBD1. The sample comprised blood. The CDR3 DNA reads as TGTGCCAGCAGCGGGACAGGGTCCATTCAGTACTTC. Translating it yields CASSGTGSIQYF.